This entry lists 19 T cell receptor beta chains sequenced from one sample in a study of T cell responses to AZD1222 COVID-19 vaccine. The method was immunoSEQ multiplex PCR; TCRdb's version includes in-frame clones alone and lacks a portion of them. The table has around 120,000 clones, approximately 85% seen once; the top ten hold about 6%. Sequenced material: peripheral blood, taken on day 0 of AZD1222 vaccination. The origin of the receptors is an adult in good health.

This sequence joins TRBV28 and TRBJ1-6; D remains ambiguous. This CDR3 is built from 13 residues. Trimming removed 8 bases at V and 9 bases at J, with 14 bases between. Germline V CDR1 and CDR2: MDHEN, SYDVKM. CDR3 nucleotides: TGTGCCAGCCGCCCCCCGGGAGGTTCACCCCTCCACTTT. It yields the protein CASRPPGGSPLHF.

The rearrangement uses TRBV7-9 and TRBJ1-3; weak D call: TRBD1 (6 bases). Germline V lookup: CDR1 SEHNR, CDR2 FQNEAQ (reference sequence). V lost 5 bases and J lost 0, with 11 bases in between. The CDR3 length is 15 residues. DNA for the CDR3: TGTGCCAGCAGCGGGGGACACAGCTCTGGAAACACCATATATTTT. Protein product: CASSGGHSSGNTIYF.

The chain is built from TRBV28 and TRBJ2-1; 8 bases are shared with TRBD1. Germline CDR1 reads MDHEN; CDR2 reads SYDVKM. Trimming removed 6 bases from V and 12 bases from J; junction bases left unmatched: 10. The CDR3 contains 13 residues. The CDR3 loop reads CASRPDRGGRQFF. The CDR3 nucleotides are TGTGCCAGCAGACCCGACAGGGGAGGTCGGCAGTTCTTC.

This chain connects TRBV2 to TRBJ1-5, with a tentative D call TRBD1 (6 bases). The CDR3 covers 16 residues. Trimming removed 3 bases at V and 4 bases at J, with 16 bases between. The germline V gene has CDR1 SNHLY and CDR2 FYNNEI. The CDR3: CASSEWGRGGNQPQHF. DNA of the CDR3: TGTGCCAGCAGTGAGTGGGGCAGGGGTGGGAATCAGCCCCAGCATTTT.

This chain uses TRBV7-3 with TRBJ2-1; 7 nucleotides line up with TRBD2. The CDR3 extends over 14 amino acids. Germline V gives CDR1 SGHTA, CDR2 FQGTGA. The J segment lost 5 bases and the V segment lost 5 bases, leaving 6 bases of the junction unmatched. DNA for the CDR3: TGTGCCAGCAGCCGGGTTCGGGGGGACAATGAGCAGTTCTTC. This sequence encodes CASSRVRGDNEQFF.

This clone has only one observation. The CDR3 loop reads CASSLGSAGDTQYF. The CDR3 DNA sequence: TGTGCCAGCAGCTTAGGTAGCGCCGGCGATACGCAGTATTTT. The J gene is TRBJ2-3, the V gene TRBV7-2; the D gene is possibly TRBD2 (5 bases). V dropped 1 base and J dropped 6 bases, with 11 bases sitting between them. The CDR3 loop spans 14 amino acids. Germline CDR1 is SGHTA and CDR2 is FQGNSA.

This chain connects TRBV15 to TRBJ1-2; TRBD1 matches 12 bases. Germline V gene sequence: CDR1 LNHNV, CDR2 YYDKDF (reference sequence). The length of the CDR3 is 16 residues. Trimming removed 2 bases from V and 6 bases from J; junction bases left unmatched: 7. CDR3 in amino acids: CATSRTGTGGAHGYTF. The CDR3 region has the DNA TGTGCCACCAGCAGAACCGGGACAGGGGGCGCGCATGGCTACACCTTC.

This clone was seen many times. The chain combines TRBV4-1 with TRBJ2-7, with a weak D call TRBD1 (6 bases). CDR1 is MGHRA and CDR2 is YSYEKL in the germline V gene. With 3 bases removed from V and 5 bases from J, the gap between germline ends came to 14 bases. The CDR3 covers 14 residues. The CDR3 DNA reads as TGCGCCAGCAGCCAGGCTATTTCAGGGGACGAGCAGTACTTC. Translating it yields CASSQAISGDEQYF.

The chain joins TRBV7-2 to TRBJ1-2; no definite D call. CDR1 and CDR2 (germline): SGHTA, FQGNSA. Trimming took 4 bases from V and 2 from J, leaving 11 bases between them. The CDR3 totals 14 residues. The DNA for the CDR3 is TGTGCCAGCAGCTCTAGGACGGAAAACTATGGCTACACCTTC. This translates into CASSSRTENYGYTF.

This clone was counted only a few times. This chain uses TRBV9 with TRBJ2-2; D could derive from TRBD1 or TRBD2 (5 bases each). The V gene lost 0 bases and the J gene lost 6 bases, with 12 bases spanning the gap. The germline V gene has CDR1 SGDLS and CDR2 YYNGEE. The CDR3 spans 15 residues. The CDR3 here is CASSVGSLGAGELFF. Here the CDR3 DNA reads TGTGCCAGCAGCGTAGGAAGTCTGGGGGCCGGGGAGCTGTTTTTT.

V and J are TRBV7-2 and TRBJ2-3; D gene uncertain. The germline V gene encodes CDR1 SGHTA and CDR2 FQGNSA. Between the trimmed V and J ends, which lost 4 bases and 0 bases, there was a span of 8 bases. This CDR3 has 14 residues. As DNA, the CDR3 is TGTGCCAGCAGCTCGTGGTCTAGCACAGATACGCAGTATTTT. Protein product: CASSSWSSTDTQYF.

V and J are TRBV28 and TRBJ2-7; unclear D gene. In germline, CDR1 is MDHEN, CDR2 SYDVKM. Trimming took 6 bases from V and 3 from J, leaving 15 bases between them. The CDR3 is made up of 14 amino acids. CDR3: CASRTSKEIYEQYF. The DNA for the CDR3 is TGTGCCAGCAGAACCAGCAAAGAGATCTACGAGCAGTACTTC.

The CDR3 spells CASSYSRRDEQYF. The CDR3 DNA reads TGTGCCAGCAGTTATTCGAGGCGGGACGAGCAGTACTTC. This rearrangement joins TRBV6-5 to TRBJ2-7, with D perhaps TRBD2 (5 bases). Germline V gene lookup returns CDR1 MNHEY and CDR2 SVGAGI. The CDR3 consists of 13 residues. V was clipped by 3 bases and J by 5 bases, with 11 bases between them.

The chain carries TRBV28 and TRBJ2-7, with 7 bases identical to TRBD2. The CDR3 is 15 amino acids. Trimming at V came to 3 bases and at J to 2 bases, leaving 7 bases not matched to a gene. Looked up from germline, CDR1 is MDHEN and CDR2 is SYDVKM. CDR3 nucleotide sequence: TGTGCCAGCAGTTTTGTGTCGGGGGGAGCCTACGAGCAGTACTTC. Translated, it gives CASSFVSGGAYEQYF.

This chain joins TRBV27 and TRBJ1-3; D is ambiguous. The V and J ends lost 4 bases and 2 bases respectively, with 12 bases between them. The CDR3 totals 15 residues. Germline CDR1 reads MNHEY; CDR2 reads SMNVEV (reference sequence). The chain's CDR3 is CASSWARRAGNTIYF. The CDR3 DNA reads TGTGCCAGCAGTTGGGCCCGTCGGGCTGGAAACACCATATATTTT.

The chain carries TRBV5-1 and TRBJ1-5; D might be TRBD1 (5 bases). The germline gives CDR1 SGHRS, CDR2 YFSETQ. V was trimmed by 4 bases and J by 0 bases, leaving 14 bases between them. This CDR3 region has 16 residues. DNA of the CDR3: TGCGCCAGCAGCCCAGGTAGAGGGGATAGCAATCAGCCCCAGCATTTT. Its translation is CASSPGRGDSNQPQHF. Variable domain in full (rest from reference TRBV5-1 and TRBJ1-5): KAGVTQTPRYLIKTRGQQVTLSCSPISGHRSVSWYQQTPGQGLQFLFEYFSETQRNKGNFPGRFSGRQFSNSRSEMNVSTLELGDSALYLCASSPGRGDSNQPQHFGDGTRLSIL.

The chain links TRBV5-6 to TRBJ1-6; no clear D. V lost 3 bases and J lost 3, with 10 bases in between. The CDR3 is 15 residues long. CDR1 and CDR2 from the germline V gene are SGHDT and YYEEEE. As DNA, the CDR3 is TGTGCCAGCAGCTCTCGGGGTGACTATAATTCACCCCTCCACTTT. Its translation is CASSSRGDYNSPLHF.

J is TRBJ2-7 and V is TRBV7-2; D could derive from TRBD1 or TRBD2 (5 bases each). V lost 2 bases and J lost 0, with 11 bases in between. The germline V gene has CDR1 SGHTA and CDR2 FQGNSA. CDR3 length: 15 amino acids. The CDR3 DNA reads TGTGCCAGCAGCTTAAGGGGACCGAGCTCCTACGAGCAGTACTTC. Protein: CASSLRGPSSYEQYF.

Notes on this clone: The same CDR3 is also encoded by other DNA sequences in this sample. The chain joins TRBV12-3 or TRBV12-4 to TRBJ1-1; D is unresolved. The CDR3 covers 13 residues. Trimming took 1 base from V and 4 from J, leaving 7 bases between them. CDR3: CASSLGPGTEAFF. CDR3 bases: TGTGCCAGCAGTTTAGGGCCGGGCACTGAAGCTTTCTTT.